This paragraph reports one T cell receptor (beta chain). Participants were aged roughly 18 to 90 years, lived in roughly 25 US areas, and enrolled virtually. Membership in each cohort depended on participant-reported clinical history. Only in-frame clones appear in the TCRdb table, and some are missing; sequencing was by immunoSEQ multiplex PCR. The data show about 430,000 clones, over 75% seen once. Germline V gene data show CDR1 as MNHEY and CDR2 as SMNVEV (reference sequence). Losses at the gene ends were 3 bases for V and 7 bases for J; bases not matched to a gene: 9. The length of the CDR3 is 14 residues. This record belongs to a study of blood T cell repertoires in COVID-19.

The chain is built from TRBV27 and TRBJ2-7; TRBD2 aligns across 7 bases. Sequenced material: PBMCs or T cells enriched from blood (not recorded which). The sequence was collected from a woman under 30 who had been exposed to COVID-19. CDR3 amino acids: CASSFLRGNEEQYF. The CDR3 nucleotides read TGTGCCAGCAGTTTTCTGCGGGGGAACGAGGAGCAGTACTTC.